The 17 T cell receptor beta chains presented below share a single source sample, sequenced in a study of blood T cell repertoires in COVID-19. Here immunoSEQ multiplex PCR was the method, and the copy in TCRdb shows in-frame clones only, minus some. The table includes approximately 200,000 clones, around 86% detected once. The sequenced sample consisted of peripheral blood. The receptors come from a human donor in a cohort sampled during active COVID-19.

The chain carries TRBV19 and TRBJ2-1; 8 nucleotides align to TRBD2. In germline, CDR1 is LNHDA, CDR2 SQIVND (reference sequence). The CDR3 runs to 16 residues. The V gene end was trimmed by 6 bases and the J gene end by 8 bases; junction bases not matched to a gene: 15. CDR3 sequence reads: CASRSPGTSSVYEQFF. CDR3 DNA sequence: TGTGCCAGTAGATCTCCCGGGACTAGTTCGGTCTATGAGCAGTTCTTC.

This clone was detected once. The chain recombines TRBV6-2 or TRBV6-3 with TRBJ2-7; 10 nucleotides match TRBD1. The CDR3 consists of 16 residues. Losses at the gene ends were 5 bases for V and 1 base for J; bases not matched to a gene: 8. Per germline, CDR1 MNHEY and CDR2 SVGEGT. The CDR3 sequence is CASSGGTGVGSYEQYF. In DNA, the CDR3 is TGTGCCAGCAGTGGAGGGACAGGGGTCGGATCCTACGAGCAGTACTTC.

Only a few counts were recorded for this clone. The chain is built from TRBV4-3 and TRBJ2-3; maybe TRBD2 (6 bases). The V end lost 0 bases, the J end lost 1 base, and 11 bases lay between the germline ends. This CDR3 has 16 amino acids. Germline V lookup: CDR1 LGHNA, CDR2 YSLEER. The DNA for the CDR3 is TGCGCCAGCAGCCAAGAGGTAGCGGCCGGCACAGATACGCAGTATTTT. It yields the protein CASSQEVAAGTDTQYF.

The V and J genes are TRBV16 and TRBJ1-3, with 7 nucleotides matching TRBD1. The CDR3 totals 14 residues. CDR1 and CDR2 from the germline V gene are KGHSY and FQNENV. V lost 2 bases, J lost 3 bases, and 1 base stayed unmatched. CDR3 bases: TGTGCCAGCAGCCAAGACAGGGTTGGAAACACCATATATTTT. Protein product: CASSQDRVGNTIYF.

The chain links TRBV7-3 to TRBJ2-1, with 8 bases lining up with TRBD2. The V gene's germline CDR1 is SGHTA and CDR2 FQGTGA. The V gene end was trimmed by 1 base and the J gene end by 7 bases; junction bases not matched to a gene: 9. This CDR3 region has 16 residues. CDR3 sequence (DNA): TGTGCCAGCAGCTTAAAGGGTCTAGCGGGTAAAAATGAGCAGTTCTTC. Encoded protein: CASSLKGLAGKNEQFF.

V gene TRBV4-3 combines with J gene TRBJ1-1; a possible D gene is TRBD1 (5 bases). The V end was cut by 0 bases, the J end by 7 bases, with 24 bases between. The CDR3 is 18 residues long. Germline V gene lookup returns CDR1 LGHNA and CDR2 YSLEER. The CDR3 here is CASSQDLYSGGTRSEAFF. The DNA for the CDR3 is TGCGCCAGCAGCCAAGACCTGTATAGCGGGGGAACCAGGAGTGAAGCTTTCTTT.

The V and J genes are TRBV7-9 and TRBJ2-7; 9 bases align to TRBD2. The CDR3 totals 15 residues. Germline CDR1 and CDR2: SEHNR and FQNEAQ (reference sequence). The junction had 7 bases not matched to a gene; V was cut back by 5 bases and J by 2 bases. The CDR3 reads CASSPLLAGTYEQYF. CDR3 bases: TGTGCCAGCAGCCCCCTCCTAGCGGGGACCTACGAGCAGTACTTC. The full variable domain, with the rest looked up from reference TRBV7-9 and TRBJ2-7, is DTGVSQNPRHKITKRGQNVTFRCDPISEHNRLYWYRQTLGQGPEFLTYFQNEAQLEKSRLLSDRFSAERPKGSFSTLEIQRTEQGDSAMYLCASSPLLAGTYEQYFGPGTRLTVT.

The table lists this clone with a count of one. V usage is TRBV14 and J usage is TRBJ2-1, with TRBD1 matching over 7 bases. The junction had 5 bases not matched to a gene; V was cut back by 4 bases and J by 2 bases. The CDR3 totals 15 residues. Germline values: CDR1 SGHDN, CDR2 FVKESK. The CDR3 reads CASSRQGGPYNEQFF. CDR3 DNA: TGTGCCAGCAGCCGACAGGGTGGTCCCTACAATGAGCAGTTCTTC.

This rearrangement joins TRBV7-2 to TRBJ2-7; 7 bases match TRBD1. The CDR3 covers 15 residues. The V and J ends lost 4 bases and 1 base, in that order; junction bases with no gene match: 7. Germline V gene lookup returns CDR1 SGHTA and CDR2 FQGNSA. CDR3 DNA: TGTGCCAGCAGCTCCTCGACAGGGCAATCCTACGAGCAGTACTTC. Its translation: CASSSSTGQSYEQYF.

With respect to this clone: A read error may produce the germline difference seen at one junction end. The chain links TRBV7-2 to TRBJ2-5; TRBD2 matches at 10 bases. In germline, CDR1 is SGHTA, CDR2 FQGNSA. The CDR3 is 14 residues long. In DNA, the CDR3 is TGTGCCAGCAGCCTAGCGGGAGCCCGAGAGACCCAGTACTTC. It specifies CASSLAGARETQYF.

V usage is TRBV28 and J usage is TRBJ2-7, with 9 positions matching TRBD1. The V segment lost 2 bases and the J segment 2 bases; nucleotides outside the gene matches: 4. The CDR3 is 15 amino acids. CDR1 MDHEN and CDR2 SYDVKM come from the germline V gene. The CDR3 loop is CASSLATGGTYEQYF. The DNA for the CDR3 is TGTGCCAGCAGTTTAGCGACAGGGGGGACCTACGAGCAGTACTTC.

The chain has TRBV9 and TRBJ2-3, with 10 nucleotides matching TRBD2. The germline V gene encodes CDR1 SGDLS and CDR2 YYNGEE. Trimming removed 1 base from V and 1 base from J; junction bases left unmatched: 0. This CDR3 region has 15 residues. Here the CDR3 DNA reads TGTGCCAGCAGCGTAACTAGCGGGGGCACAGATACGCAGTATTTT. This gives the protein CASSVTSGGTDTQYF.

A remark on this clone: Sequence at one end of the junction differs from germline and may be a read error. The chain uses TRBV6-5 and TRBJ1-2; the D is unclear. Germline CDR1 reads MNHEY; CDR2 reads SVGAGI. This CDR3 contains 15 residues. The CDR3 reads CASSYSGRLNFGYTF. In DNA, the CDR3 is TGTGCCAGCAGTTACTCTGGTCGATTGAACTTTGGCTACACCTTC.

The V call is TRBV6-6, the J call TRBJ1-5; 10 positions match TRBD1. Germline loops: CDR1 MNHNY, CDR2 SVGAGI (reference sequence). The CDR3 runs 16 residues. The ends lost 0 bases at V and 6 bases at J; junction bases unmatched: 5. CDR3 residues: CASSYSRTGGGQPQHF. Written as DNA, the CDR3 is TGTGCCAGCAGTTACTCAAGGACAGGGGGTGGTCAGCCCCAGCATTTT.

The CDR3 DNA is TGTGCCAGCAGCTTCGGACAGCTGGAGACCCAGTACTTC. It codes for CASSFGQLETQYF. J is TRBJ2-5 and V is TRBV11-2; D perhaps matches TRBD1 (6 bases). The CDR3 spans 13 residues. Trimming shortened V by 3 bases and J by 5 bases, and 10 bases separated the two germline ends. Germline V gives CDR1 SGHAT, CDR2 FQNNGV.

The chain combines TRBV27 with TRBJ2-7; D remains unclear. V lost 4 bases, J lost 3 bases, and 16 bases lay in between. There are 15 residues in the CDR3. Germline V gene lookup returns CDR1 MNHEY and CDR2 SMNVEV (reference sequence). The CDR3 bases are TGTGCCAGCAGTTCCTTATCACACCAGATCTACGAGCAGTACTTC. Amino acids: CASSSLSHQIYEQYF.

The chain has TRBV14 and TRBJ1-1, with D hard to call. Trimming took 1 base from V and 5 from J, leaving 5 bases between them. CDR1 and CDR2 from the germline V gene are SGHDN and FVKESK. CDR3 length: 12 amino acids. The CDR3 DNA reads TGTGCCAGCAGCCAAGGGAGGACTGAAGCTTTCTTT. Protein product: CASSQGRTEAFF.